The 16 T cell receptor beta chains below were found in one sample sequenced in a study of shared clonotypes between healthy human individuals. Measured with immunoSEQ multiplex PCR; TCRdb has only the in-frame clones, and not every one. Of hundreds of thousands of clones listed, about 96% are singletons. The sample taken for sequencing was naive CD4+ T cells sorted from blood. Subset noted: CD45RA+ positively selected. These receptors all stem from a woman aged 30 to 39 in good health.

V gene TRBV5-6 combines with J gene TRBJ2-7; 7 nucleotides agree with TRBD1. V lost 4 bases to trimming and J lost 4 bases; unmatched junction nucleotides: 8. Germline lookup yields CDR1 SGHDT and CDR2 YYEEEE. CDR3 length: 14 amino acids. CDR3 DNA sequence: TGTGCCAGCAGCCCCGGGACAGTTCTTTACGAGCAGTACTTC. It codes for CASSPGTVLYEQYF.

This clone appeared a single time. The genes are TRBV4-2 and TRBJ2-5; 8 nucleotides align to TRBD2. Near its end, the DNA agrees better with TRBJ2-7, so the J call may be wrong. The length of the CDR3 is 19 residues. The germline gives CDR1 LGHNA, CDR2 YNFKEQ. The chain's CDR3 is CASSQDRNSGANLRYEQYF. The CDR3 nucleotides read TGTGCCAGCAGCCAAGATCGGAATAGCGGGGCTAACTTACGCTACGAGCAGTACTTC.

A single count supports this clone. J is TRBJ2-5 and V is TRBV7-9, with D perhaps TRBD1 (6 bases). The CDR3 runs 15 residues. CDR1 SEHNR and CDR2 FQNEAQ come from the germline V gene (reference sequence). With 5 bases removed from V and 0 bases from J, the gap between germline ends came to 13 bases. The CDR3 sequence: CASSPGAFYQETQYF. The CDR3 nucleotides read TGTGCCAGCAGCCCAGGGGCGTTTTACCAAGAGACCCAGTACTTC.

V is TRBV27 and J is TRBJ2-7; D may be TRBD1 or TRBD2 (6 bases each). V was pared by 5 bases and J by 2 bases, with 19 bases between. This CDR3 is 16 amino acids long. Per the germline V gene, CDR1 is MNHEY and CDR2 is SMNVEV (reference sequence). The CDR3 is CASSGGRDPRTYEQYF. The CDR3, as DNA: TGTGCCAGCAGTGGGGGGCGGGACCCAAGAACCTACGAGCAGTACTTC.

V and J are TRBV28 and TRBJ2-5, with 8 bases that match TRBD2. The end of the DNA is better explained by TRBJ2-7, so the J call may be wrong. The CDR3 spans 16 residues. CDR1 is MDHEN, CDR2 SYDVKM, per germline. CDR3 DNA: TGTGCCAGCAGTTTGGTAGCGGGGCCAACCCCCTACGAGCAGTACTTC. As protein: CASSLVAGPTPYEQYF.

The DNA of the CDR3 is TGTGCCAGCAGCTTAGGTCCAACAGCACGAGAGACCCAGTACTTC. As protein: CASSLGPTARETQYF. The chain couples TRBV11-2 to TRBJ2-5; no clear D gene. The length of the CDR3 is 15 residues. Germline CDR1 reads SGHAT; CDR2 reads FQNNGV. V lost 1 base, J lost 4 bases, and 13 bases lay in between.

The chain combines TRBV18 with TRBJ2-5; D unclear. There are 15 residues in the CDR3. Deletions cut 0 bases from V and 2 bases from J, with 10 bases between. Germline V lookup: CDR1 KGHSH, CDR2 LQKENI. DNA of the CDR3: TGTGCCAGCTCACCACCGTACCAAGGACAAGAGACCCAGTACTTC. Its protein is CASSPPYQGQETQYF.

This rearrangement joins TRBV11-3 to TRBJ2-7; 8 bases line up with TRBD1. In germline, CDR1 is SGHNT, CDR2 YENEEA. This CDR3 has 16 residues. V dropped 4 bases and J dropped 2; count of bases not matched to a gene: 10. The CDR3 sequence: CASSSGKQGAPYEQYF. The DNA for the CDR3 is TGTGCCAGCAGCTCAGGCAAGCAGGGGGCGCCCTACGAGCAGTACTTC.

The chain couples TRBV5-4 to TRBJ2-3; D remains ambiguous. The CDR3 sequence is 13 residues long. Germline V gives CDR1 SGHNT, CDR2 YYREEE (reference sequence). V lost 0 bases to trimming and J lost 6 bases, with 8 bases between them. CDR3 protein: CASSLVGQDTQYF. Written as DNA, the CDR3 is TGTGCCAGCAGCTTGGTAGGGCAGGATACGCAGTATTTT.

In its sample, this clone was seen a few times. The chain is built from TRBV30 and TRBJ1-1; perhaps TRBD1 as D (5 bases). The CDR3 runs 14 residues. Trimming left V 4 bases short and J 5 bases short, with 17 bases between. Per the germline V gene, CDR1 is GTSNPN and CDR2 is SVGIG (reference sequence). The CDR3 is CAWIEKTVRTEAFF. The DNA for the CDR3 is TGTGCCTGGATCGAGAAGACAGTGCGGACTGAAGCTTTCTTT.

This chain uses TRBV7-2 with TRBJ1-2; 9 bases are shared with TRBD1. The CDR3 totals 15 residues. CDR1 is SGHTA, CDR2 FQGNSA, per germline. J was trimmed by 7 bases and V by 3 bases; bases with no gene match: 9. The CDR3 coding sequence is TGTGCCAGCAGCTTGGCGGGACAGGGTCTCGGTGGCTACACCTTC. Its translation: CASSLAGQGLGGYTF.

The chain joins TRBV27 to TRBJ2-3; 7 positions agree with TRBD2. The V and J ends lost 5 bases and 7 bases, in that order; junction bases with no gene match: 24. From germline, CDR1 is MNHEY and CDR2 SMNVEV (reference sequence). CDR3 length equals 19 residues. CDR3 region: CASSRSGGSGLHLGNTQYF. CDR3 nucleotides: TGTGCCAGCAGTCGATCTGGTGGTAGCGGGTTACACCTCGGAAATACGCAGTATTTT.

This chain links TRBV2 with TRBJ2-3, with a possible D match to TRBD2 (5 bases). Germline lookup yields CDR1 SNHLY and CDR2 FYNNEI. V shed 1 base and J shed 6 bases, with 17 bases lying between them. The CDR3 contains 16 residues. CDR3 residues: CASSEERSTSPDTQYF. DNA for the CDR3: TGTGCCAGCAGTGAAGAGCGGAGCACTTCCCCCGATACGCAGTATTTT.

J is TRBJ1-1 and V is TRBV19, with D unclear. CDR1 is LNHDA, CDR2 SQIVND, per germline (reference sequence). The CDR3 totals 13 residues. V gave up 4 bases and J gave up 3 bases, with 9 bases separating them. The CDR3 DNA sequence: TGTGCCAGTAGTACTGGAGTCCACACTGAAGCTTTCTTT. Amino acids: CASSTGVHTEAFF. The full variable domain, its missing parts supplied by reference TRBV19 and TRBJ1-1, is DGGITQSPKYLFRKEGQNVTLSCEQNLNHDAMYWYRQDPGQGLRLIYYSQIVNDFQKGDIAEGYSVSREKKESFPLTVTSAQKNPTAFYLCASSTGVHTEAFFGQGTRLTVV.

The rearrangement uses TRBV15 and TRBJ2-7, with 10 bases aligning to TRBD2. The CDR3 is 15 amino acids. After removal of 0 bases from V and 4 bases from J, the junction contained 3 bases not matched to a gene. Germline V gene lookup returns CDR1 LNHNV and CDR2 YYDKDF (reference sequence). In DNA, the CDR3 is TGTGCCACCAGCAGAGATTCTAGCGGGAGATACGAGCAGTACTTC. The encoded protein is CATSRDSSGRYEQYF.

This clone has only a few counts. V gene TRBV2 combines with J gene TRBJ2-2; 8 nucleotides align to TRBD1. The CDR3 contains 14 residues. Unmatched junction bases numbered 6, after V lost 9 bases and J lost 3 bases. Germline CDR1 and CDR2: SNHLY and FYNNEI. As DNA, the CDR3 is TGTGCCAGTTCCGGGACAGGTGACACCGGGGAGCTGTTTTTT. Residues: CASSGTGDTGELFF.